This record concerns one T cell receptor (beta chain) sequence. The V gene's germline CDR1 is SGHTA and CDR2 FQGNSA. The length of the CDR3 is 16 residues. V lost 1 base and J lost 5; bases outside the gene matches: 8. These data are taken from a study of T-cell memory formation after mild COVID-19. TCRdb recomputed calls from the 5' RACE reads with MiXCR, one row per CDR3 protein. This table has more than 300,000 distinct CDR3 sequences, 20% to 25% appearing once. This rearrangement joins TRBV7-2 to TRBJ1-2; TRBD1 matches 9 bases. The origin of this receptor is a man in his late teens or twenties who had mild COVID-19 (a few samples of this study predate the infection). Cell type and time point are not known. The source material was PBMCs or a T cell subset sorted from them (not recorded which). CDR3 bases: TGTGCCAGCAGCTTAGTCACAGGGGGCTGGTTGTATGGCTACACCTTC. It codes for CASSLVTGGWLYGYTF.